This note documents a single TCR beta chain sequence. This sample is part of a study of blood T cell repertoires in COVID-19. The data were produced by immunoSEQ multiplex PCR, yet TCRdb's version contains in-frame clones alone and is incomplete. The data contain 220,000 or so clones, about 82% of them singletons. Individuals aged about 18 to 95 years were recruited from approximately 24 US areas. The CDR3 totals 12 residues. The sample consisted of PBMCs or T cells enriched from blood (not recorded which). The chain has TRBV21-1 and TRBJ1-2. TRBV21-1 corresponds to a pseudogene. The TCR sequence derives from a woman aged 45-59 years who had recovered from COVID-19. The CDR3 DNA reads TGTGCGAACTTCACCGGGGGGGTAGGCTACACCTTC. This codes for CANFTGGVGYTF.